The present T cell receptor beta chain was sequenced within a study of breast tumors, draining lymph nodes, adjacent tissues. Samples came from axillary lymph nodes draining the breast cancer. Study conclusions and caveats: The data were judged consistent with most tumor T cells coming from lymph node and expanding in tumor. Compared with lymph nodes, tumors were less diverse; compared with nontumor tissue, more. The lymph node origin of tumor T cells was framed as consistent with a hypothesis, not demonstrated.

This CDR3 region has 13 residues. Trimming removed 0 bases from V and 7 bases from J, with 10 bases in between. CDR1 and CDR2 from the germline V gene are SGHKS and YYEKEE (reference sequence). This clonotype occurred many times. Its target is not known. MiXCR, run by TCRdb on the multiplex PCR reads, gives a single entry per CDR3 protein. The sample yields more than 200,000 distinct CDR3 sequences, approximately 29% seen once. V gene TRBV5-5 combines with J gene TRBJ1-2; D is possibly TRBD1 (6 bases). Specimen: axillary lymph node tissue. The clonotype originates from a female donor with breast cancer. Some clones in this sample may be carry-over from other donors' samples. The CDR3 loop is CASSLGGLFGYTF. In nucleotides, the CDR3 is TGTGCCAGCAGCTTGGGGGGGCTCTTTGGCTACACCTTC.